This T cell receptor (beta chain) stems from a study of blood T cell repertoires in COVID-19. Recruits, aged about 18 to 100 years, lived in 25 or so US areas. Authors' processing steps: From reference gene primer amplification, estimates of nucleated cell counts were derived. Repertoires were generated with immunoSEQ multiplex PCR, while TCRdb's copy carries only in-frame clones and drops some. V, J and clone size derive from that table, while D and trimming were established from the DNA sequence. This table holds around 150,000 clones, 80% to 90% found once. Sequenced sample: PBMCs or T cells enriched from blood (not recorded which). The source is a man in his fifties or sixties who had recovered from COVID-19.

The CDR3 DNA is TGTGCCAGCAGCAAGACTAGCGAAGTCCACGAGCAGTACTTC. Protein product: CASSKTSEVHEQYF. The chain is built from TRBV5-8 and TRBJ2-7; 8 bases map to TRBD2. The junction had 8 bases not matched to a gene; V was cut back by 4 bases and J by 5 bases. The CDR3 loop spans 14 amino acids. The germline V gene encodes CDR1 SGHTS and CDR2 YDEGEE.